This TCR beta chain is from a study of CD8+ T cells in alopecia areata. Study results and caveats: Especially in alopecia totalis/universalis, lesional scalp showed greater clonality than normal scalp did.

From germline, CDR1 is SNHLY and CDR2 FYNNEI. The V end lost 0 bases, the J end lost 1 base, and 16 bases lay between the germline ends. This CDR3 has 17 residues. Points on this clone: Its antigen is not identified.

Regarding treatment: oral pan-JAK inhibitor, 5-10 mg twice daily. After isolation, RNA underwent reverse transcription to generate cDNA as the sequencing template. The protocol was immunoSEQ multiplex PCR, while the TCRdb copy is restricted to in-frame clones and leaves out a portion. The data contain about 210,000 clones, 50% to 60% of them seen just once; the ten biggest clones take up roughly 1.5%. The chain couples TRBV2 to TRBJ2-7; TRBD1 might be the D (6 bases). The sequencing here drew on CD4+ T cells sorted from blood, taken at week 4, from a patient treated with tofacitinib. The sequence was obtained from a human donor with alopecia areata. The CDR3 bases are TGTGCCAGCAGTGAAGCGTATATTCAGGGGCCGTCCTACGAGCAGTACTTC. It specifies CASSEAYIQGPSYEQYF. Drawing the rest from reference TRBV2 and TRBJ2-7, the complete variable domain is EPEVTQTPSHQVTQMGQEVILRCVPISNHLYFYWYRQILGQKVEFLVSFYNNEISEKSEIFDDQFSVERPDGSNFTLKIRSTKLEDSAMYFCASSEAYIQGPSYEQYFGPGTRLTVT.